Below, 6 T cell receptor beta chains from the same sample are listed, as sequenced in a study of cytomegalovirus exposure and HLA in healthy donors. TCRdb's table, derived via immunoSEQ multiplex PCR, lists solely in-frame clones and lacks some. The sample has about 280,000 clones, roughly 88% seen once. Sequencing was done on a sample of PBMCs. All receptors come from a woman between 18 and 30 years old in good health and CMV-seronegative.

In regard to this clone: An end of the junction does not agree with germline; a read error may underlie this. The chain joins TRBV4-3 to TRBJ2-7; 9 bases match TRBD1. The CDR3 spans 15 residues. Germline V gene lookup returns CDR1 LGHNA and CDR2 YSLEER. In nucleotides, the CDR3 is TGCGCCTGCAGCGGTGGGACAGGGCCAACCTACGAGCAGTACTTC. Translation: CACSGGTGPTYEQYF.

The chain combines TRBV28 with TRBJ2-3, with D possibly TRBD2 on 6 matching bases. This CDR3 spans 14 amino acids. Germline V lookup: CDR1 MDHEN, CDR2 SYDVKM. Trimming took off 5 bases at V and 7 bases at J, with 16 bases between the two ends. CDR3 region: CASSLVWGDNTQYF. The CDR3 bases are TGTGCCAGCAGTCTCGTGTGGGGGGATAATACGCAGTATTTT. Based on the CDR3 plus reference TRBV28 and TRBJ2-3, the full variable domain is DVKVTQSSRYLVKRTGEKVFLECVQDMDHENMFWYRQDPGLGLRLIYFSYDVKMKEKGDIPEGYSVSREKKERFSLILESASTNQTSMYLCASSLVWGDNTQYFGPGTRLTVL.

V is TRBV28 and J is TRBJ2-7; 9 nucleotides agree with TRBD2. V gave up 5 bases and J gave up 2 bases; unmatched junction bases: 4. The germline CDR1 and CDR2 sequences are MDHEN and SYDVKM. The CDR3 sequence is 14 residues long. CDR3 sequence reads: CASSPLAGAYEQYF. The CDR3, as DNA: TGTGCCAGCAGTCCATTAGCGGGAGCCTACGAGCAGTACTTC.

This chain joins TRBV5-1 and TRBJ2-7; 9 bases match TRBD2. This CDR3 comprises 17 residues. V dropped 5 bases and J dropped 0; count of bases not matched to a gene: 12. Germline V gene sequence: CDR1 SGHRS, CDR2 YFSETQ. CDR3 nucleotide sequence: TGCGCCAGCAGGGCGGGAGGGCCGCTCGCTAGCTCCTACGAGCAGTACTTC. Protein: CASRAGGPLASSYEQYF. Complete variable domain (other parts from reference TRBV5-1 and TRBJ2-7): KAGVTQTPRYLIKTRGQQVTLSCSPISGHRSVSWYQQTPGQGLQFLFEYFSETQRNKGNFPGRFSGRQFSNSRSEMNVSTLELGDSALYLCASRAGGPLASSYEQYFGPGTRLTVT.

The chain employs TRBV10-3 and TRBJ1-6; TRBD1 is a possible D gene (6 bases). V lost 6 bases to trimming and J lost 6 bases, with 12 bases between them. The germline CDR1 and CDR2 sequences are ENHRY and SYGVKD. The CDR3 covers 14 residues. The CDR3 DNA reads TGTGCCATCAGGGAAGGACAGCCTAATTCACCCCTCCACTTT. This translates into CAIREGQPNSPLHF.

J is TRBJ2-2 and V is TRBV19; TRBD1 matches 7 bases. This CDR3 is 16 amino acids long. The germline V gene encodes CDR1 LNHDA and CDR2 SQIVND (reference sequence). J gave up 3 bases and V 3 bases, and 7 bases lay outside the gene matches. CDR3 residues: CASSMLRGRDTGELFF. CDR3 DNA sequence: TGTGCCAGTAGTATGTTGAGGGGGCGCGACACCGGGGAGCTGTTTTTT. The whole variable domain, remainder taken from reference TRBV19 and TRBJ2-2, is DGGITQSPKYLFRKEGQNVTLSCEQNLNHDAMYWYRQDPGQGLRLIYYSQIVNDFQKGDIAEGYSVSREKKESFPLTVTSAQKNPTAFYLCASSMLRGRDTGELFFGEGSRLTVL.